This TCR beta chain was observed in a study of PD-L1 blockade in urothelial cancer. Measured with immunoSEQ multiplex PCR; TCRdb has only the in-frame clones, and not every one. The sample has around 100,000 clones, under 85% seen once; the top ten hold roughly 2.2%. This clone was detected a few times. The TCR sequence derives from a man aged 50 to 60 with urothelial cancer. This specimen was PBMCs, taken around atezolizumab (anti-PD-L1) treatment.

DNA for the CDR3: TGTGCCAGCAGCCAAGAAGAGGGACTAGTGAGGCACACCGGGGAGCTGTTTTTT. Encoded protein: CASSQEEGLVRHTGELFF. The chain links TRBV4-2 to TRBJ2-2; 8 nucleotides match TRBD2. V lost 0 bases to trimming and J lost 3 bases; unmatched junction nucleotides: 9. Germline CDR1 reads LGHNA; CDR2 reads YNFKEQ. This CDR3 is 18 amino acids long.